This TCR beta chain was found in a study of kidney transplant recipient with SARS-CoV-2 infection. One entry per CDR3 protein results from TCRdb running MiXCR on the reads. Among fewer than 250,000 distinct CDR3 sequences listed, more than 25% were seen once. This CDR3 is built from 17 residues. Turning to this clonotype: Possible read error: a much larger clone is one base away.

Specimen: a blood sample, collected at baseline and on approximately day 120 from a kidney transplant recipient. This clonotype originated in a male patient aged 25 to 39 who had COVID-19 and was a kidney transplant recipient. Some T cells could come from the graft donor. The chain recombines TRBV21-1 with TRBJ2-3. TRBV21-1 is classified as a pseudogene. This chain's CDR3 is CANSLRLATVMQDTQYF. CDR3 DNA sequence: TGTGCCAACAGTTTACGTTTAGCTACAGTCATGCAAGATACGCAGTATTTT.